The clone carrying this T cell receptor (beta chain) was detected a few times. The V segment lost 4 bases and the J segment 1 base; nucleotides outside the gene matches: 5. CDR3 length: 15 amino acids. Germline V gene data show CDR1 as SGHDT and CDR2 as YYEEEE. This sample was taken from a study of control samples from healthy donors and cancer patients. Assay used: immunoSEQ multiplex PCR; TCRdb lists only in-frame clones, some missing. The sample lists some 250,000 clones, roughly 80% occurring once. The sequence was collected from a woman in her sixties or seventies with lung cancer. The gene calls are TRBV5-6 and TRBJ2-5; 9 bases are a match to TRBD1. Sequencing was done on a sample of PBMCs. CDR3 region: CASSPGQGSQETQYF. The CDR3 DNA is TGTGCCAGCAGCCCGGGACAGGGCAGCCAAGAGACCCAGTACTTC.